One sample yielded the 21 T cell receptor beta chains listed below, sequenced in a study of blood T cell repertoires in COVID-19. Profiled with immunoSEQ multiplex PCR; TCRdb holds only in-frame clones, not every one. The sample lists fewer than 200,000 clones, 80% to 95% occurring once. Sequencing was carried out using peripheral blood. The origin of the receptors is a man between 50 and 59 years old with acute or convalescent COVID-19.

There are a few counts of this clone. CDR3 in DNA: TGTGCCAGCAGCTTAGGCAGGGGGCAGAGGAATTCACCCCTCCACTTT. This codes for CASSLGRGQRNSPLHF. The chain employs TRBV11-2 and TRBJ1-6; 8 bases fit TRBD1. Germline V gives CDR1 SGHAT, CDR2 FQNNGV. The ends lost 1 base at V and 7 bases at J; junction bases unmatched: 6. The CDR3 sequence is 16 residues long.

CDR3 nucleotide sequence: TGTGCCAGCAGCTTCTCGTCTAACTATGGCTACACCTTC. As protein: CASSFSSNYGYTF. The chain is built from TRBV7-3 and TRBJ1-2, with no clear D. The V gene's germline CDR1 is SGHTA and CDR2 FQGTGA. V lost 3 bases, J lost 0 bases, and 5 bases lay in between. The CDR3 spans 13 residues.

The CDR3 nucleotides read TGTGCCAGCAGCGCGAGGGGGAAGAACACTGAAGCTTTCTTT. Its translation: CASSARGKNTEAFF. The chain links TRBV9 to TRBJ1-1; perhaps TRBD1 as D (6 bases). V shed 3 bases and J shed 1 base, with 10 bases lying between them. This CDR3 has 14 amino acids. Germline CDR1 SGDLS, CDR2 YYNGEE.

The rearrangement uses TRBV3-1 (or the pseudogene TRBV3-2) and TRBJ2-5; TRBD1 matches at 7 bases. V shed 6 bases, J shed 2 bases, and the junction held 3 bases outside the gene matches. Germline V gene sequence: CDR1 LGHDT, CDR2 YNNKEL (reference sequence). This CDR3 comprises 13 residues. The CDR3 spells CASRRTGQETQYF. Written as DNA, the CDR3 is TGTGCCAGCAGAAGGACAGGTCAAGAGACCCAGTACTTC.

This chain joins TRBV28 and TRBJ1-4; TRBD1 agrees at 7 bases. J was trimmed by 5 bases and V by 6 bases; bases with no gene match: 3. The germline CDR1 and CDR2 sequences are MDHEN and SYDVKM. The CDR3 sequence is 13 residues long. The CDR3 DNA sequence: TGTGCCAGCAGACGACAGGGAAATGAAAAACTGTTTTTT. Amino acid sequence: CASRRQGNEKLFF.

The chain has TRBV9 and TRBJ2-1; TRBD1 matches at 8 bases. V dropped 4 bases and J dropped 5; count of bases not matched to a gene: 8. The CDR3 covers 15 residues. Germline V gives CDR1 SGDLS, CDR2 YYNGEE. CDR3 bases: TGTGCCAGCAGCTCCACAGGGGGAGGAGACAATGAGCAGTTCTTC. It specifies CASSSTGGGDNEQFF.

This chain connects TRBV28 to TRBJ2-1; 10 bases fit TRBD2. Looked up from germline, CDR1 is MDHEN and CDR2 is SYDVKM. The CDR3 loop spans 16 amino acids. Trimming cost V 6 bases and J 6 bases; bases outside gene matches: 11. CDR3 bases: TGTGCCAGCAGCCCGGGGGGGCTAGCGGGAGTCAATGAGCAGTTCTTC. Translating gives CASSPGGLAGVNEQFF.

This chain joins TRBV5-6 and TRBJ2-7; TRBD2 aligns across 8 bases. This CDR3 has 15 residues. V lost 2 bases and J lost 0; bases outside the gene matches: 4. The germline CDR1 and CDR2 sequences are SGHDT and YYEEEE. CDR3 amino acids: CASSFFSGASYEQYV. CDR3 nucleotide sequence: TGTGCCAGCAGCTTTTTTAGCGGGGCCTCCTACGAGCAGTACGTC.

The CDR3 loop is CASSDGGRQKLFF. The CDR3 DNA is TGTGCCAGCAGCGACGGGGGGAGGCAAAAACTGTTTTTT. This rearrangement joins TRBV6-2 or TRBV6-3 to TRBJ1-4; TRBD1 might be the D (5 bases). V lost 6 bases, J lost 9 bases, and 14 bases lay in between. The germline V gene encodes CDR1 MNHEY and CDR2 SVGEGT. The CDR3 is made up of 13 amino acids.

The genes are TRBV5-1 and TRBJ2-7, with a weak D call TRBD1 (6 bases). V lost 0 bases and J 4 bases, leaving 11 bases between the germline ends. CDR1 SGHRS and CDR2 YFSETQ come from the germline V gene. The CDR3 is made up of 14 amino acids. DNA of the CDR3: TGCGCCAGCAGCTTGGCAGGGGCACCATACGAGCAGTACGTC. Translating it yields CASSLAGAPYEQYV.

This chain links TRBV29-1 with TRBJ1-3; 8 nucleotides line up with TRBD1. CDR1 is SQVTM and CDR2 is ANQGSEA in the germline V gene. Unmatched junction bases numbered 8, after V lost 4 bases and J lost 3 bases. The CDR3 has 15 amino acids. In DNA, the CDR3 is TGCAGCGTTGTGGTGGCCAGGGGGCTTGGAAACACCATATATTTT. It translates to CSVVVARGLGNTIYF.

This sequence joins TRBV9 and TRBJ1-4; a weak D match, TRBD1 (6 bases). CDR1 is SGDLS, CDR2 YYNGEE, per germline. Trimming took 4 bases from V and 0 from J, leaving 16 bases between them. The CDR3 sequence is 17 residues long. The CDR3 spells CASSPEGGFATNEKLFF. CDR3 nucleotide sequence: TGTGCCAGCAGCCCGGAAGGGGGTTTTGCAACTAATGAAAAACTGTTTTTT.

The CDR3 bases are TGTGCCAGCTATCCCATGGGGGGGCTCTCCTACGAGCAGTACTTC. This gives the protein CASYPMGGLSYEQYF. The chain carries TRBV21-1 and TRBJ2-7; TRBD2 was called by the table and not checked on the DNA. TRBV21-1 is assigned pseudogene status. CDR3 length equals 15 residues.

The chain joins TRBV19 to TRBJ2-6, with 7 bases fitting TRBD1. With 7 bases clipped from V and 4 bases from J, the junction kept 7 bases outside the gene matches. The CDR3 loop spans 15 amino acids. Germline V gene lookup returns CDR1 LNHDA and CDR2 SQIVND (reference sequence). The CDR3 DNA reads TGTGCCAGTATGACAGGGTCTGGAGGGGCCAACGTCCTGACTTTC. This sequence encodes CASMTGSGGANVLTF.

The V and J genes are TRBV11-1 and TRBJ2-7, with D possibly matching TRBD2 (5 bases). The CDR3 consists of 15 residues. Germline V gene sequence: CDR1 SGHAT, CDR2 FQDESV (reference sequence). Trimming cost V 5 bases and J 4 bases, with 18 bases left between them. CDR3 region: CASSTSFAGPYEQYF. CDR3 DNA sequence: TGTGCCAGCAGCACTTCCTTTGCGGGCCCTTACGAGCAGTACTTC.

The chain is built from TRBV27 and TRBJ1-2; tentative D call: TRBD1 (6 bases). There are 15 residues in the CDR3. V lost 4 bases to trimming and J lost 3 bases, with 15 bases between them. Germline lookup yields CDR1 MNHEY and CDR2 SMNVEV (reference sequence). In DNA, the CDR3 is TGTGCCAGCAGTTGGGCTGGGGGGGCTGACTATGGCTACACCTTC. Translating it yields CASSWAGGADYGYTF.

This chain uses TRBV18 with TRBJ2-1; tentative D call: TRBD1 (5 bases). Trimming cost V 6 bases and J 9 bases, with 12 bases left between them. This CDR3 contains 12 residues. The V gene's germline CDR1 is KGHSH and CDR2 LQKENI. The CDR3 DNA sequence: TGTGCCAGCTCCGAGAACCAGGGTGAGCAGTTCTTC. Encoded protein: CASSENQGEQFF.

V is TRBV10-3 and J is TRBJ1-5; 7 bases map to TRBD1. This CDR3 contains 14 residues. Per germline, CDR1 ENHRY and CDR2 SYGVKD. With V trimmed by 2 bases and J by 7 bases, 5 bases remained unmatched. In nucleotides, the CDR3 is TGTGCCATCAGTGAGACGACAGGGACCCAGCCCCAGCATTTT. This encodes CAISETTGTQPQHF.

This chain links TRBV5-1 with TRBJ2-1, with 9 bases that match TRBD2. CDR3 size: 15 residues. Trimming cost V 2 bases and J 2 bases; bases outside gene matches: 2. Per the germline V gene, CDR1 is SGHRS and CDR2 is YFSETQ. CDR3 protein: CASSFSSGAYNEQFF. CDR3 sequence (DNA): TGCGCCAGCAGCTTTTCTAGCGGGGCCTACAATGAGCAGTTCTTC.

V usage is TRBV2 and J usage is TRBJ2-5; 7 nucleotides line up with TRBD1. Germline CDR1 and CDR2: SNHLY and FYNNEI. This CDR3 has 15 residues. Unmatched junction bases numbered 12, after V lost 4 bases and J lost 7 bases. This CDR3 is CASSGTGVPRGTQYF. In DNA form, the CDR3 reads TGTGCCAGCAGTGGAACAGGGGTCCCCAGGGGGACCCAGTACTTC.

DNA for the CDR3: TGTGCCAGCAGCTTAGAGCAGGGCACCTATGGCTACACCTTC. Protein sequence: CASSLEQGTYGYTF. This chain links TRBV7-9 with TRBJ1-2; weak D call: TRBD1 (5 bases). Germline-derived CDR1 and CDR2 are SEHNR and FQNEAQ (reference sequence). This CDR3 contains 14 residues. Trimming left V 1 base short and J 4 bases short, with 10 bases between.